Listed below are T cell receptor beta chains from one sample, sequenced in a study of cytomegalovirus exposure and HLA in healthy donors. Only in-frame clones appear in the TCRdb table, and some are missing; sequencing was by immunoSEQ multiplex PCR. The profile covers some 95,000 clones, with 67% appearing a single time and under 2.5% taken by the ten largest. The sample comprised PBMCs. The receptors come from a young man in good health and CMV-seronegative. Each CDR3 is given with its conserved first and last residue. The order of the fields is CDR3 protein, CDR3 DNA, clone size, J gene, D gene, V gene, CDR3 length. The D gene is left open where the match is weak. Clone size is not always given. Where it is, it says once, few, many or a class for expanded clones.

CDR3aa: CASSLSGTGGSTEAFF; CDR3nt: TGTGCCAGCAGCCTATCCGGGACAGGGGGTAGCACTGAAGCTTTCTTT; abundance: .; j_gene: TRBJ1-1; d_gene: TRBD1; v_gene: TRBV7-6; len: 16
CDR3aa: CASGGTDSYGYTF; CDR3nt: TGTGCCAGCGGGGGGACAGATTCCTATGGCTACACCTTC; abundance: .; j_gene: TRBJ1-2; d_gene: TRBD1; v_gene: TRBV5-6; len: 13
CDR3aa: CASSDRGFDGYTF; CDR3nt: TGTGCCAGCAGTGACAGGGGATTTGATGGCTACACCTTC; abundance: .; j_gene: TRBJ1-2; d_gene: TRBD1; v_gene: TRBV4-2; len: 13
CDR3aa: CASSIWTSGSRETQYF; CDR3nt: TGTGCCAGCAGTATTTGGACTAGCGGGAGTCGTGAGACCCAGTACTTC; abundance: .; j_gene: TRBJ2-5; d_gene: TRBD2; v_gene: TRBV27; len: 16
CDR3aa: CASSLSAVNYGYTF; CDR3nt: TGTGCCAGCAGCTTATCCGCGGTTAACTATGGCTACACCTTC; abundance: .; j_gene: TRBJ1-2; d_gene: .; v_gene: TRBV7-2; len: 14
CDR3aa: CASSRSYNEQFF; CDR3nt: TGTGCCAGCTCGAGGTCCTACAATGAGCAGTTCTTC; abundance: .; j_gene: TRBJ2-1; d_gene: .; v_gene: TRBV7-9; len: 12
CDR3aa: CASSRTSGSQYTQYF; CDR3nt: TGTGCCAGCAGCCGGACTAGCGGGAGTCAATATACGCAGTATTTT; abundance: .; j_gene: TRBJ2-3; d_gene: TRBD2; v_gene: TRBV27; len: 15
CDR3aa: CASSWGSGSEQYF; CDR3nt: TGTGCCAGCAGTTGGGGTAGCGGGAGCGAGCAGTACTTC; abundance: .; j_gene: TRBJ2-7; d_gene: TRBD2; v_gene: TRBV6-5; len: 13
CDR3aa: CASSVLTEAFF; CDR3nt: TGTGCCAGCAGTGTCCTCACTGAAGCTTTCTTT; abundance: .; j_gene: TRBJ1-1; d_gene: .; v_gene: TRBV25-1; len: 11
CDR3aa: CASSRLTSGSPLHF; CDR3nt: TGTGCCAGCAGTCGACTCACAAGTGGGTCACCCCTCCACTTT; abundance: .; j_gene: TRBJ1-6; d_gene: .; v_gene: TRBV6-5; len: 14
CDR3aa: CSAIQGTEAFF; CDR3nt: TGCAGTGCAATACAGGGAACTGAAGCTTTCTTT; abundance: .; j_gene: TRBJ1-1; d_gene: .; v_gene: TRBV20-1; len: 11
CDR3aa: CASSPDSGTGAYNSPLHF; CDR3nt: TGCGCCAGCAGCCCGGACTCGGGAACGGGGGCCTATAATTCACCCCTCCACTTT; abundance: .; j_gene: TRBJ1-6; d_gene: .; v_gene: TRBV5-1; len: 18
CDR3aa: CASSLRDKFNTEAFF; CDR3nt: TGTGCCAGCAGCTTGAGGGACAAATTCAACACTGAAGCTTTCTTT; abundance: .; j_gene: TRBJ1-1; d_gene: .; v_gene: TRBV7-2; len: 15
CDR3aa: CATSGGTAYNEQFF; CDR3nt: TGTGCCACCTCTGGCGGGACTGCCTACAATGAGCAGTTCTTC; abundance: .; j_gene: TRBJ2-1; d_gene: .; v_gene: TRBV27; len: 14
CDR3aa: CASTPLGRETHEQYF; CDR3nt: TGTGCCAGCACCCCCCTAGGGAGGGAAACCCACGAGCAGTACTTC; abundance: once; j_gene: TRBJ2-7; d_gene: TRBD2; v_gene: TRBV27; len: 15
CDR3aa: CASSWDLRVTGELFF; CDR3nt: TGCGCCAGCAGCTGGGACTTAAGGGTCACCGGGGAGCTGTTTTTT; abundance: .; j_gene: TRBJ2-2; d_gene: .; v_gene: TRBV5-1; len: 15
CDR3aa: CASSLTGEANYGYTF; CDR3nt: TGCGCCAGCAGCCTAACAGGGGAGGCTAACTATGGCTACACCTTC; abundance: .; j_gene: TRBJ1-2; d_gene: TRBD1; v_gene: TRBV5-1; len: 15
CDR3aa: CASSLMASGVYEQFF; CDR3nt: TGTGCCAGCAGCTTAATGGCTAGCGGGGTATATGAGCAGTTCTTC; abundance: .; j_gene: TRBJ2-1; d_gene: TRBD2; v_gene: TRBV7-3; len: 15
CDR3aa: CSVGPPGTGTFGYTF; CDR3nt: TGCAGCGTTGGACCCCCCGGGACAGGGACGTTTGGCTACACCTTC; abundance: .; j_gene: TRBJ1-2; d_gene: TRBD1; v_gene: TRBV29-1; len: 15
CDR3aa: CASSDPWGDSFSTDTQYF; CDR3nt: TGTGCCAGCAGCGACCCCTGGGGGGACAGCTTTAGCACAGATACGCAGTATTTT; abundance: .; j_gene: TRBJ2-3; d_gene: .; v_gene: TRBV9; len: 18
CDR3aa: CASSLMTGSGDYTF; CDR3nt: TGTGCCAGCAGCCTCATGACAGGGTCTGGTGACTACACCTTC; abundance: .; j_gene: TRBJ1-2; d_gene: TRBD1; v_gene: TRBV7-8; len: 14
CDR3aa: CAWSAPSAGVLKTQYF; CDR3nt: TGTGCCTGGAGTGCACCCTCAGCGGGAGTCTTGAAGACCCAGTACTTC; abundance: .; j_gene: TRBJ2-5; d_gene: TRBD2; v_gene: TRBV30; len: 16
CDR3aa: CASTDRGYGAFF; CDR3nt: TGTGCCAGCACCGACAGGGGATATGGAGCTTTCTTT; abundance: .; j_gene: TRBJ1-1; d_gene: TRBD1; v_gene: TRBV28; len: 12
CDR3aa: CASSDSGGGFSGNTIYF; CDR3nt: TGTGCCAGCAGTGATAGTGGGGGGGGATTCTCTGGAAACACCATATATTTT; abundance: .; j_gene: TRBJ1-3; d_gene: .; v_gene: TRBV6-1; len: 17
CDR3aa: CASSAGTSGPVSF; CDR3nt: TGTGCCAGCAGCGCCGGGACTAGCGGGCCCGTCAGCTTC; abundance: .; j_gene: TRBJ2-7; d_gene: TRBD2; v_gene: TRBV9; len: 13
CDR3aa: CATPGQGGTGELFF; CDR3nt: TGTGCCACACCCGGGCAGGGGGGCACCGGGGAGCTGTTTTTT; abundance: .; j_gene: TRBJ2-2; d_gene: .; v_gene: TRBV7-6; len: 14
CDR3aa: CASTSGRNTGELFF; CDR3nt: TGTGCCAGTACTAGCGGGAGGAACACCGGGGAGCTGTTTTTT; abundance: few; j_gene: TRBJ2-2; d_gene: TRBD2; v_gene: TRBV19; len: 14
CDR3aa: CASSPRILAGGTDTQYF; CDR3nt: TGTGCCAGCAGCCCCCGGATACTAGCGGGGGGCACAGATACGCAGTATTTT; abundance: .; j_gene: TRBJ2-3; d_gene: TRBD2; v_gene: TRBV7-2; len: 17
CDR3aa: CASSLMGASYGYTF; CDR3nt: TGCGCCAGCAGCTTGATGGGGGCATCGTATGGCTACACCTTC; abundance: .; j_gene: TRBJ1-2; d_gene: .; v_gene: TRBV5-1; len: 14
CDR3aa: CAWTYARNEQFF; CDR3nt: TGTGCCTGGACCTACGCGAGAAATGAGCAGTTCTTC; abundance: few; j_gene: TRBJ2-1; d_gene: .; v_gene: TRBV30; len: 12
CDR3aa: CASSPSGILEQFF; CDR3nt: TGTGCCAGCAGCCCTAGCGGGATTTTGGAGCAGTTCTTC; abundance: .; j_gene: TRBJ2-1; d_gene: TRBD2; v_gene: TRBV4-2; len: 13
CDR3aa: CASSYGVRGKSYEQYF; CDR3nt: TGTGCCAGCAGTTATGGGGTTCGGGGAAAGTCCTACGAGCAGTACTTC; abundance: .; j_gene: TRBJ2-7; d_gene: .; v_gene: TRBV6-6; len: 16
CDR3aa: CASSLKDGTGYTEAFF; CDR3nt: TGTGCCAGCAGCTTGAAGGATGGGACAGGGTATACTGAAGCTTTCTTT; abundance: .; j_gene: TRBJ1-1; d_gene: TRBD1; v_gene: TRBV5-4; len: 16
CDR3aa: CASSPAGVNQPQHF; CDR3nt: TGTGCCAGCAGCCCCGCAGGGGTGAACCAGCCCCAGCATTTT; abundance: few; j_gene: TRBJ1-5; d_gene: .; v_gene: TRBV7-8; len: 14
CDR3aa: CASSYTGGAEGYTF; CDR3nt: TGTGCCAGCAGCTACACAGGGGGCGCTGAGGGCTACACCTTC; abundance: .; j_gene: TRBJ1-2; d_gene: TRBD1; v_gene: TRBV7-9; len: 14
CDR3aa: CAWSAPAGGETQYF; CDR3nt: TGTGCCTGGAGTGCCCCAGCGGGAGGAGAGACCCAGTACTTC; abundance: .; j_gene: TRBJ2-5; d_gene: TRBD2; v_gene: TRBV30; len: 14
CDR3aa: CASSKDFGSYNEQFF; CDR3nt: TGTGCCAGCAGCAAGGACTTTGGCTCCTACAATGAGCAGTTCTTC; abundance: once; j_gene: TRBJ2-1; d_gene: .; v_gene: TRBV13; len: 15
CDR3aa: CASSMQGGANVLTF; CDR3nt: TGTGCCAGTAGTATGCAGGGGGGGGCCAACGTCCTGACTTTC; abundance: .; j_gene: TRBJ2-6; d_gene: .; v_gene: TRBV19; len: 14
CDR3aa: CASSMDRSAGAFF; CDR3nt: TGTGCCAGCAGCATGGACCGCTCGGCGGGGGCTTTCTTT; abundance: .; j_gene: TRBJ1-1; d_gene: .; v_gene: TRBV11-3; len: 13
CDR3aa: CARSFEQRQPQHF; CDR3nt: TGTGCCAGAAGCTTTGAGCAACGTCAGCCCCAGCATTTT; abundance: .; j_gene: TRBJ1-5; d_gene: .; v_gene: TRBV5-3; len: 13
CDR3aa: CASSQEGPRQGATEAFF; CDR3nt: TGCGCCAGCAGCCAAGAGGGGCCGAGACAGGGGGCCACTGAAGCTTTCTTT; abundance: .; j_gene: TRBJ1-1; d_gene: TRBD1; v_gene: TRBV4-3; len: 17
CDR3aa: CASNGGANYGYTF; CDR3nt: TGTGCCAGCAACGGGGGGGCTAACTATGGCTACACCTTC; abundance: .; j_gene: TRBJ1-2; d_gene: .; v_gene: TRBV28; len: 13
CDR3aa: CASSSTRDFTDTQYF; CDR3nt: TGTGCCAGTAGTTCCACCAGGGACTTCACAGATACGCAGTATTTT; abundance: .; j_gene: TRBJ2-3; d_gene: .; v_gene: TRBV19; len: 15
CDR3aa: CASSVGSGGARETQYF; CDR3nt: TGTGCCAGCAGCGTAGGTAGCGGGGGGGCCAGGGAGACCCAGTACTTC; abundance: .; j_gene: TRBJ2-5; d_gene: TRBD2; v_gene: TRBV9; len: 16
CDR3aa: CASSSRREDGYTF; CDR3nt: TGTGCCAGCAGTTCGAGGCGGGAAGATGGCTACACCTTC; abundance: once; j_gene: TRBJ1-2; d_gene: .; v_gene: TRBV6-6; len: 13
CDR3aa: CASRAGTGDTDTQYF; CDR3nt: TGTGCCAGCAGGGCCGGGACAGGGGACACAGATACGCAGTATTTT; abundance: .; j_gene: TRBJ2-3; d_gene: TRBD1; v_gene: TRBV7-9; len: 15
CDR3aa: CALDRDNTEAFF; CDR3nt: TGTGCCTTGGACAGGGATAACACTGAAGCTTTCTTT; abundance: few; j_gene: TRBJ1-1; d_gene: TRBD1; v_gene: TRBV30; len: 12
CDR3aa: CSVEVREVNTGELFF; CDR3nt: TGCAGCGTTGAGGTCAGGGAGGTCAACACCGGGGAGCTGTTTTTT; abundance: .; j_gene: TRBJ2-2; d_gene: .; v_gene: TRBV29-1; len: 15
CDR3aa: CASSLDRGASGANVLTF; CDR3nt: TGTGCCAGCAGCCTGGACAGGGGGGCTTCTGGGGCCAACGTCCTGACTTTC; abundance: few; j_gene: TRBJ2-6; d_gene: TRBD1; v_gene: TRBV5-6; len: 17
CDR3aa: CASSLIGGGNQPQHF; CDR3nt: TGCGCCAGCAGCTTGATAGGGGGCGGCAATCAGCCCCAGCATTTT; abundance: once; j_gene: TRBJ1-5; d_gene: TRBD1; v_gene: TRBV5-1; len: 15
CDR3aa: CASSKQGITGELSF; CDR3nt: TGTGCCAGCAGCAAACAGGGAATCACCGGGGAGCTGTCTTTT; abundance: .; j_gene: TRBJ2-2; d_gene: .; v_gene: TRBV5-6; len: 14
CDR3aa: CASSERLQVNYGYTF; CDR3nt: TGTGCCAGCAGTGAAAGGCTTCAGGTTAACTATGGCTACACCTTC; abundance: .; j_gene: TRBJ1-2; d_gene: .; v_gene: TRBV2; len: 15
CDR3aa: CAWSVQGTNQPQHF; CDR3nt: TGTGCCTGGAGTGTACAGGGGACGAATCAGCCCCAGCATTTT; abundance: few; j_gene: TRBJ1-5; d_gene: TRBD1; v_gene: TRBV30; len: 14
CDR3aa: CASSPGSQLTSDTQYF; CDR3nt: TGCGCCAGCAGCCCTGGATCCCAGCTGACTTCAGATACGCAGTATTTT; abundance: .; j_gene: TRBJ2-3; d_gene: .; v_gene: TRBV5-1; len: 16
CDR3aa: CAWSPPAGVLYEQYF; CDR3nt: TGTGCCTGGAGTCCCCCGGCGGGGGTTCTCTACGAGCAGTACTTC; abundance: .; j_gene: TRBJ2-7; d_gene: TRBD2; v_gene: TRBV30; len: 15
CDR3aa: CASSYDTGLGGYTF; CDR3nt: TGTGCCAGCAGTTACGATACAGGGCTGGGTGGCTACACCTTC; abundance: .; j_gene: TRBJ1-2; d_gene: .; v_gene: TRBV6-5; len: 14
CDR3aa: CASSLDRGINYGYTF; CDR3nt: TGTGCCAGCAGTTTGGACAGGGGCATTAACTATGGCTACACCTTC; abundance: few; j_gene: TRBJ1-2; d_gene: TRBD1; v_gene: TRBV28; len: 15
CDR3aa: CSVEFPAGDPNYGYTF; CDR3nt: TGCAGCGTTGAGTTCCCGGCGGGTGACCCGAACTATGGCTACACCTTC; abundance: .; j_gene: TRBJ1-2; d_gene: .; v_gene: TRBV29-1; len: 16
CDR3aa: CASRSNGQNTGELFF; CDR3nt: TGTGCCAGCAGATCCAATGGACAGAACACCGGGGAGCTGTTTTTT; abundance: .; j_gene: TRBJ2-2; d_gene: .; v_gene: TRBV27; len: 15
CDR3aa: CASSAGHYEQYF; CDR3nt: TGTGCCAGCAGCGCGGGCCACTACGAGCAGTACTTC; abundance: .; j_gene: TRBJ2-7; d_gene: .; v_gene: TRBV5-6; len: 12